This T cell receptor (beta chain) stems from a study of blood T cell repertoires in COVID-19. For the study at large: PBMCs, B-cell-depleted T cells, or T cells were the source of the cDNA or gDNA that made up the material.

Trimming removed 0 bases at V and 2 bases at J, with 10 bases between. Germline values: CDR1 SGHDN, CDR2 FVKESK. The CDR3 runs 15 residues. Source study methods: Reference gene primers were amplified, and this amplification served to estimate nucleated cell counts. The table came from immunoSEQ multiplex PCR; TCRdb's copy has only in-frame clones and leaves some out. V, J and clone size are taken as reported in that table, and D and trimming were inferred from the DNA itself. Among about 140,000 clones listed, about four fifths were seen once. Sequencing used peripheral blood. V gene TRBV14 combines with J gene TRBJ1-2; D unclear. This TCR derives from a man at least 80 years old with acute or convalescent COVID-19. CDR3 in DNA: TGTGCCAGCAGCCAAGATCTGTACACCAACTATGGCTACACCTTC. The encoded protein is CASSQDLYTNYGYTF. The full variable domain, completed using reference TRBV14 and TRBJ1-2, is EAGVTQFPSHSVIEKGQTVTLRCDPISGHDNLYWYRRVMGKEIKFLLHFVKESKQDESGMPNNRFLAERTGGTYSTLKVQPAELEDSGVYFCASSQDLYTNYGYTFGSGTRLTVV.